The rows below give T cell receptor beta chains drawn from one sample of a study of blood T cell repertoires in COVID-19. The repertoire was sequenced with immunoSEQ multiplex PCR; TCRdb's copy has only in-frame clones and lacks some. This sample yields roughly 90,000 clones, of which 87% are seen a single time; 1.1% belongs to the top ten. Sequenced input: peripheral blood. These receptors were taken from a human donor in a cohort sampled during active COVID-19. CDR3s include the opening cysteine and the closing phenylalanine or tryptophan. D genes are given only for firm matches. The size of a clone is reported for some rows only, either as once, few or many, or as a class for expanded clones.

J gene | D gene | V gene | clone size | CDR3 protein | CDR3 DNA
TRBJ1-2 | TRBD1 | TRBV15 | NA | CATSRDPDREGYTF | TGTGCCACCAGCAGAGATCCCGACAGGGAGGGCTACACCTTC
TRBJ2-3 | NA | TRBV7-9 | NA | CASSLSGRPDTQYF | TGTGCCAGCAGCTTATCCGGGAGACCAGATACGCAGTATTTT
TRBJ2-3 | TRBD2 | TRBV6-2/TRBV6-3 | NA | CASSPLAGGLGDTQYF | TGTGCCAGCAGCCCACTAGCGGGAGGGCTTGGTGATACGCAGTATTTT
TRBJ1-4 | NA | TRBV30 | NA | CAWSSVNEKLFF | TGTGCCTGGAGTTCGGTTAATGAAAAACTGTTTTTT
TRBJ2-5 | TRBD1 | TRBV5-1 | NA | CASSPQGAGETQYF | TGCGCCAGCAGTCCTCAGGGGGCGGGTGAGACCCAGTACTTC
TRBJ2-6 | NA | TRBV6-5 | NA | CASSLPGQPSSF | TGTGCCAGCAGTCTCCCCGGACAGCCAAGTAGTTTC
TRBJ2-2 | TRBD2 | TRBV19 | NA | CASSILAGDTGELFF | TGTGCCAGTAGTATACTAGCGGGAGACACCGGGGAGCTGTTTTTT
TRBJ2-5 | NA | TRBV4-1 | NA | CASSQGGGPYQETQYF | TGCGCCAGCAGCCAAGGGGGGGGCCCGTACCAAGAGACCCAGTACTTC
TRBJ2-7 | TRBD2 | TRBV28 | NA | CASSTLAGGLDEQYF | TGTGCCAGCAGTACTCTAGCGGGAGGGCTGGACGAGCAGTACTTC
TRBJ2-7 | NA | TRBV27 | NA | CASSSRVGSYEQYF | TGTGCCAGCAGTAGTCGCGTCGGCTCCTACGAGCAGTACTTC
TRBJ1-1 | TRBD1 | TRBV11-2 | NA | CASSAGTGRRAFF | TGTGCCAGCAGCGCAGGGACAGGGAGAAGGGCTTTCTTT
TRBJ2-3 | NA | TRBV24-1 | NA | CATSDLGSGPTDTQYF | TGTGCCACCAGTGATTTAGGAAGCGGACCCACAGATACGCAGTATTTT
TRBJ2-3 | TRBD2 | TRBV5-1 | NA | CASSTGLADLTDTQYF | TGCGCCAGCAGCACGGGGCTAGCGGACCTCACAGATACGCAGTATTTT
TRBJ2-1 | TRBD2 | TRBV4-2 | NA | CASSQGRHLTSGENEQFF | TGTGCCAGCAGCCAGGGTAGACACTTGACTAGCGGGGAGAATGAGCAGTTCTTC
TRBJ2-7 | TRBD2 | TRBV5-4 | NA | CASSLELAASYEQYF | TGTGCCAGCAGCTTGGAACTAGCGGCCTCCTACGAGCAGTACTTC
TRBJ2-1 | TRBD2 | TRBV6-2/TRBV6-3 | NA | CASSYAGLAGNEQFF | TGTGCCAGCAGTTACGCGGGACTAGCGGGGAATGAGCAGTTCTTC
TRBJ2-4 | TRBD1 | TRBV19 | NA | CASSVPRGKVGNF | TGTGCCAGTAGTGTACCCAGGGGGAAGGTTGGGAACTTC
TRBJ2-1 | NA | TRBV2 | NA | CASSARESGLNEQFF | TGTGCCAGCAGTGCACGGGAATCGGGACTCAATGAGCAGTTCTTC
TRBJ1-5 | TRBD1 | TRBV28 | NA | CASSSDRVGNQPQHF | TGTGCCAGCAGTTCCGACAGGGTTGGGAATCAGCCCCAGCATTTT
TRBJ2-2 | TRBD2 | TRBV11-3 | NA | CASRERLSGSGTGELFF | TGTGCCAGCAGGGAGAGGCTTAGCGGGAGTGGTACCGGGGAGCTGTTTTTT
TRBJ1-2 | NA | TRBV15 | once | CATSRVPPDIDYGYTF | TGTGCCACCAGCAGAGTCCCCCCGGACATAGACTATGGCTACACCTTC
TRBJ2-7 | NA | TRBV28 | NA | CASREGLAKYF | TGTGCCAGCAGAGAGGGACTCGCGAAGTACTTC
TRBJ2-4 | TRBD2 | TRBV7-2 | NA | CASSLGAGVNIQYF | TGTGCCAGCAGCCTAGGGGCGGGAGTGAACATTCAGTACTTC
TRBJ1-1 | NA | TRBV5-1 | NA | CASSLDGQNTEAFF | TGCGCCAGCAGCTTGGATGGGCAGAACACTGAAGCTTTCTTT
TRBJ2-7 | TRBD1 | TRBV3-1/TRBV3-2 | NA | CASSPGQVLYEQYF | TGTGCCAGCAGCCCCGGACAGGTCCTCTACGAGCAGTACTTC
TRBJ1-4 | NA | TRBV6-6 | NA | CASSPSGSMEEKLFF | TGTGCCAGCAGTCCCTCCGGATCTATGGAGGAAAAACTGTTTTTT
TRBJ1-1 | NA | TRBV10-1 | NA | CASSESEAEEAFF | TGCGCCAGCAGTGAGTCGGAGGCAGAGGAAGCTTTCTTT
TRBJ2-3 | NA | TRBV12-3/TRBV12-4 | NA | CASSFESTQYF | TGTGCCAGCAGTTTTGAGTCTACGCAGTATTTT
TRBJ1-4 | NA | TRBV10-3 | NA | CAISESPGGGGLFF | TGTGCCATCAGTGAGTCCCCCGGAGGGGGAGGGCTGTTTTTT
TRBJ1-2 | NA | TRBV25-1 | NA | CASSLTGRGGYTF | TGTGCCAGCAGCCTGACAGGAAGGGGTGGCTACACCTTC
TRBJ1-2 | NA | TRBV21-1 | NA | CGTGGEADGYTF | TGTGGAACGGGGGGGGAGGCCGATGGCTACACCTTC
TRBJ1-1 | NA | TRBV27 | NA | CASRGIREEAFF | TGTGCCAGCAGGGGCATTCGGGAAGAAGCTTTCTTT
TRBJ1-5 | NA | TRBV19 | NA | CASRIGSQPQHF | TGTGCCAGTAGGATTGGCAGTCAGCCCCAGCATTTT
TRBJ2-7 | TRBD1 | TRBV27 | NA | CASSLDRGGYEQYF | TGTGCCAGCAGTTTAGACAGGGGGGGATACGAGCAGTACTTC
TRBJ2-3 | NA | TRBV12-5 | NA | CASGLPEARQYF | TGTGCTAGTGGCCTACCGGAGGCGAGGCAGTATTTT
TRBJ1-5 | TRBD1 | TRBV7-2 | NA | CASSSGTVHQPQHF | TGTGCCAGCAGCTCAGGGACAGTTCATCAGCCCCAGCATTTT
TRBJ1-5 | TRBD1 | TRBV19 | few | CASSIDPTGAQPQHF | TGTGCCAGTAGTATAGATCCCACAGGGGCCCAGCCCCAGCATTTT
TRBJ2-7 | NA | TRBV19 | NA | CASSTGDGPYEQYF | TGTGCCAGTAGTACGGGGGACGGACCCTACGAGCAGTACTTC
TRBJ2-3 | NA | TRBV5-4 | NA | CASSYNADTQYF | TGTGCCAGCAGCTATAATGCAGATACGCAGTATTTT
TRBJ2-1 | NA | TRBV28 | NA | CASRNERRTYNEQFF | TGTGCCAGCCGGAATGAGCGGAGAACCTACAATGAGCAGTTCTTC
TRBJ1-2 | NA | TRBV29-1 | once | CSVVRGYGYTF | TGCAGCGTTGTCCGGGGGTATGGCTACACCTTC
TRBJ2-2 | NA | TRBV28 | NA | CATTAAGANTGELFF | TGTGCTACTACCGCGGCAGGGGCGAACACCGGGGAGCTGTTTTTT
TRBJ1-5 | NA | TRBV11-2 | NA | CASSEGEYQPQHF | TGTGCCAGCAGCGAGGGGGAGTACCAGCCCCAGCATTTT
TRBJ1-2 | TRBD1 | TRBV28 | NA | CASSSGTGFTNGYTF | TGTGCCAGCAGTTCCGGGACAGGGTTTACCAATGGCTACACCTTC
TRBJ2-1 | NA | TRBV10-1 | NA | CASSTDIYNEQFF | TGCGCCAGCAGTACTGACATATACAATGAGCAGTTCTTC
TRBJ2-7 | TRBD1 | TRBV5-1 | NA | CASSLSRDRAYEQYF | TGCGCCAGCAGCTTGTCCCGGGACAGGGCCTACGAGCAGTACTTC
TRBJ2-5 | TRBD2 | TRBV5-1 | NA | CASSPAPAGDSETQYF | TGCGCCAGCAGCCCTGCCCCAGCGGGAGACTCGGAGACCCAGTACTTC
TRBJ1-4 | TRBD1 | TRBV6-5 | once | CASLAPGQNEKLFF | TGTGCCAGCCTAGCCCCGGGACAGAATGAAAAACTGTTTTTT
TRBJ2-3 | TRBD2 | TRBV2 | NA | CASRRERNLGTDTQYF | TGTGCCAGCAGGCGGGAGAGAAACTTAGGGACAGATACGCAGTATTTT
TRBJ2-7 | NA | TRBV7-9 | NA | CASSPLWGNEQYF | TGTGCCAGCAGCCCTTTATGGGGCAACGAGCAGTACTTC
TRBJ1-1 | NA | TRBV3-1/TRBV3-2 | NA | CASRLDGLNTEAFF | TGTGCCAGCAGACTAGACGGACTGAACACTGAAGCTTTCTTT
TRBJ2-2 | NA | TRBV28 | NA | CASTVAQRANTGELFF | TGTGCCAGCACCGTCGCCCAACGCGCGAACACCGGGGAGCTGTTTTTT
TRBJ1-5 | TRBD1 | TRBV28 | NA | CASSFKGQGRQPQHF | TGTGCCAGCAGTTTTAAGGGACAGGGTCGCCAGCCCCAGCATTTT
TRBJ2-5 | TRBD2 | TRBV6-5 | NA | CASSRREGETQYF | TGTGCCAGCAGTCGCCGGGAGGGAGAGACCCAGTACTTC
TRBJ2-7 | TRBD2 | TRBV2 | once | CASRKAASGHSYEQYF | TGTGCCAGCAGGAAGGCGGCTAGCGGGCATTCCTACGAGCAGTACTTC
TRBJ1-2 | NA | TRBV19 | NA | CASSILGSAGGYGYTF | TGTGCCAGTAGTATCCTGGGGTCCGCGGGGGGCTATGGCTACACCTTC
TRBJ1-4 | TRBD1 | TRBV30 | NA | CAWRRQGAVANEKLFF | TGTGCCTGGAGACGGCAGGGGGCGGTTGCTAATGAAAAACTGTTTTTT
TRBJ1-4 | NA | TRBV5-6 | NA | CASSLGSVNHEKLFF | TGTGCCAGCAGCTTGGGCTCGGTCAATCATGAAAAACTGTTTTTT
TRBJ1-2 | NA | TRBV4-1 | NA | CASSQDGSRTDFYGYTF | TGCGCCAGCAGCCAAGATGGGTCCCGGACGGACTTCTATGGCTACACCTTC
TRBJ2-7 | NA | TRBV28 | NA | CASSPRSGATYEQYF | TGTGCCAGCAGTCCCCGAAGTGGGGCAACCTACGAGCAGTACTTC